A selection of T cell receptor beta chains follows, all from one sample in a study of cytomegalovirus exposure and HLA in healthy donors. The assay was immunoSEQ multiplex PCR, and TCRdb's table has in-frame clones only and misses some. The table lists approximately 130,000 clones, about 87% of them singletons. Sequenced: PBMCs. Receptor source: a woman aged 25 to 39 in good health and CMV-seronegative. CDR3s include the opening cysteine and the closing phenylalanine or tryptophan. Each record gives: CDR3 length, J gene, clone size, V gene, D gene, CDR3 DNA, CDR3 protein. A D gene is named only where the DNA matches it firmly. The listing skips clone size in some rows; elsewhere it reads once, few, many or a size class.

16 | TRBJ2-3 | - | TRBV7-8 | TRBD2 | TGTGCCAGCAGCTTAGAGGCGGGGGTGCCGTCAGATACGCAGTATTTT | CASSLEAGVPSDTQYF
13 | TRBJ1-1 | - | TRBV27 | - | TGTGCCAGCAGTTCGAGGGGGTGGACTGAAGCTTTCTTT | CASSSRGWTEAFF
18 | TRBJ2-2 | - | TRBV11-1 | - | TGTGCCAGCAGCCCTCATCCCCTCCCACAGGTGGAAACCGGGGAGCTGTTTTTT | CASSPHPLPQVETGELFF
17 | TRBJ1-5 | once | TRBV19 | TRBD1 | TGTGCCAGTAGTCCCCCGCAGGGGGCGGCGGGCAATCAGCCCCAGCATTTT | CASSPPQGAAGNQPQHF
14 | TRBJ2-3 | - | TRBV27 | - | TGTGCCAGCAAGGGGCGGAGTTCCACAGATACGCAGTATTTT | CASKGRSSTDTQYF
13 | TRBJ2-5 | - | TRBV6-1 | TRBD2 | TGTGCCAGCTCCGGGGGGGCCCAAGAGACCCAGTACTTC | CASSGGAQETQYF
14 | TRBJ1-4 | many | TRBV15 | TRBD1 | TGTGCCACCAGCCCCGGGACAGAGAATGAAAAACTGTTTTTT | CATSPGTENEKLFF
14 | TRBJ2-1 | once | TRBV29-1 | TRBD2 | TGCAGCGTCGGTGGGACTATGGTATCGAATGAGCAGTTCTTC | CSVGGTMVSNEQFF
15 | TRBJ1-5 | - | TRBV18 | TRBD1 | TGTGCCAGCTCAGCACAGGGGGCGCCCAATCAGCCCCAGCATTTT | CASSAQGAPNQPQHF
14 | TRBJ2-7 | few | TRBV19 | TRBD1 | TGTGCCAGTAGTACAGGGGGCGCGGGCTACGAGCAGTACTTC | CASSTGGAGYEQYF
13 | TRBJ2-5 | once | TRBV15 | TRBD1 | TGTGCCACCAGCAGCAGGGGGCCGGGGGAGCAGTACTTC | CATSSRGPGEQYF
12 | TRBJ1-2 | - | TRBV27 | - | TGTGCCAGCAGTCCGGCTAACTATGGCTACACCTTC | CASSPANYGYTF
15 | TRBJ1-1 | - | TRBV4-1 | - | TGCGCCAGCAGCCAGTCGGAGACGATGAACACTGAAGCTTTCTTT | CASSQSETMNTEAFF
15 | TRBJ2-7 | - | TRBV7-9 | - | TGTGCCAGCAGCTTAGTGGAAGACATCTCCTACGAGCAGTACTTC | CASSLVEDISYEQYF
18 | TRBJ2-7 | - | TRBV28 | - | TGTGCCAGCAGTTCCTTTATAGGCACAGTTGAAAGCTCCTACGAGCAGTACTTC | CASSSFIGTVESSYEQYF
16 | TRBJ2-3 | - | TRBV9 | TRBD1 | TGTGCCAGCAGCGGAAGGGACAGGGGGAGCACAGATACGCAGTATTTT | CASSGRDRGSTDTQYF
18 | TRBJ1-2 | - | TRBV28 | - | TGTGCCAGCAGTTTAGGCCTTCGGGCGGGGCGCAGAGACTATGGCTACACCTTC | CASSLGLRAGRRDYGYTF
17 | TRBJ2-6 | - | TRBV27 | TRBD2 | TGTGCCAGCAAGCTAGCGGGGGGTCTATCTGGGGCCAACGTCCTGACTTTC | CASKLAGGLSGANVLTF
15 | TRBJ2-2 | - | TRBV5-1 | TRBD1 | TGCGCCAGCGCTCGACAGGGTGACGGACTCGGGGAGCTGTTTTTT | CASARQGDGLGELFF
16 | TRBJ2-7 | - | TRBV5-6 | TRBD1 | TGTGCCAGCAGCCAAGATCTTGGGACAGGGGGCTACGAGCAGTACTTC | CASSQDLGTGGYEQYF